This TCR beta chain originates from a study of T cells in Graves' hyperthyroidism and ophthalmopathy. This CDR3 has 16 amino acids. Trimming at V came to 3 bases and at J to 3 bases, leaving 8 bases not matched to a gene. Germline-derived CDR1 and CDR2 are SNHLY and FYNNEI. This clonotype was picked up a small number of times. RNA transcripts gave rise to amplified TCR beta CDR3 regions. The HTBI primer set served for first-round RT-PCR of the TCR CDR3. TCRdb recomputed calls from the multiplex PCR reads with MiXCR, one row per CDR3 protein. Here the sample spans hundreds of thousands of distinct CDR3 sequences, over 12% being singletons.

The chain recombines TRBV2 with TRBJ2-7; 10 nucleotides agree with TRBD1. The origin of this receptor is a woman aged 40-49 years with Graves' ophthalmopathy. Sample: blood. The CDR3 coding sequence is TGTGCCAGCAGTGATATGGGACAGGGGAGTAACTACGAGCAGTACTTC. Translating gives CASSDMGQGSNYEQYF. Combining the CDR3 with reference TRBV2 and TRBJ2-7 gives the whole variable domain EPEVTQTPSHQVTQMGQEVILRCVPISNHLYFYWYRQILGQKVEFLVSFYNNEISEKSEIFDDQFSVERPDGSNFTLKIRSTKLEDSAMYFCASSDMGQGSNYEQYFGPGTRLTVT.